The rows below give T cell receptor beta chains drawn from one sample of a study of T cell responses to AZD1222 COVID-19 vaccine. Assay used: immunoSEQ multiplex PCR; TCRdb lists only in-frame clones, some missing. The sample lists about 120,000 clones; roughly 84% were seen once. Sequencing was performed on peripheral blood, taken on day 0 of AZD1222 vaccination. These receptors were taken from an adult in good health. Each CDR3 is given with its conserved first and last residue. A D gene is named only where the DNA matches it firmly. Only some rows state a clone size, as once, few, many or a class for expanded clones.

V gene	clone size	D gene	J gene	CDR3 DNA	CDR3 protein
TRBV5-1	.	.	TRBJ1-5	TGCGCCAGCAGCTTGGATTCCGGATCTAATCAGCCCCAGCATTTT	CASSLDSGSNQPQHF
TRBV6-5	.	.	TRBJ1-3	TGTGCCAGCGGCCCGAGCTCTGGAAACACCATATATTTT	CASGPSSGNTIYF
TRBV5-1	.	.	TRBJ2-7	TGCGCCAGCAGCCCCTTTACTCCGGGGACCCCCCTAAGAGGGCACGAGCAGTACTTC	CASSPFTPGTPLRGHEQYF
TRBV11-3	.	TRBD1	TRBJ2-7	TGTGCCAGCAGTTCGACGGGACAGACTTTCGGCGAGCAGTACTTC	CASSSTGQTFGEQYF
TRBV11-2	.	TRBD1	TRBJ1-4	TGTGCCAGCGCCACAGGGGGTTTTGGGAATGAAAAACTGTTTTTT	CASATGGFGNEKLFF
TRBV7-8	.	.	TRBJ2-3	TGTGCCAGCAGCTTATTAATGGGGGGCGCAGATACGCAGTATTTT	CASSLLMGGADTQYF
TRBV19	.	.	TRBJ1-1	TGTGCCAGTAGTCCCGGACGGGACACTGAAGCTTTCTTT	CASSPGRDTEAFF
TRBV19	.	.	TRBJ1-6	TGTGCCAGTAGTATAGATCGGCGGGCCGATTCACCCCTCCACTTT	CASSIDRRADSPLHF
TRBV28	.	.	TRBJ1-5	TGTGCCAGCAGTCAAGAGTATCGAGCAAATCAGCCCCAGCATTTT	CASSQEYRANQPQHF
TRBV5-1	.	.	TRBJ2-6	TGCGCCAGCAGCTTGGGTTCTGGGGCCAACGTCCTGACTTTC	CASSLGSGANVLTF
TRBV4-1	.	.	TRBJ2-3	TGCGCCAGCAGCCAAGGGGCCCTCCAGGGAGATACGCAGTATTTT	CASSQGALQGDTQYF
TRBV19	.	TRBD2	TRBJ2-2	TGTGCCAGTAGCCCCGGGACTAGCACCGGGGAGCTGTTTTTT	CASSPGTSTGELFF
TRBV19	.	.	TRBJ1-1	TGTGCCAGTACAGTCCGGGGCGGCACTGAAGCTTTCTTT	CASTVRGGTEAFF
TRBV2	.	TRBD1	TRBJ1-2	TGTGCCAGCACTGACAGGGGGACCAACTCCTATGGCTACACCTTC	CASTDRGTNSYGYTF
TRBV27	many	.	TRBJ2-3	TGTGCCAGCTCAGCCGGGACGCAGATCAGCACAGATACGCAGTATTTT	CASSAGTQISTDTQYF
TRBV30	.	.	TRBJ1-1	TGTGCCTGGAGTGTGCGGGGAACCATGAACACTGAAGCTTTCTTT	CAWSVRGTMNTEAFF
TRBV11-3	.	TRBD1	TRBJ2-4	TGTGCCAGCAGCTTGTCGGACAGGGGGTTCCGTGGTGATCTCCAAAACATTCAGTACTTC	CASSLSDRGFRGDLQNIQYF
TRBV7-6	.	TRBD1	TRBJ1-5	TGTGCCAGCAGCCGGGGGAACAGGGGCTACAATCAGCCCCAGCATTTT	CASSRGNRGYNQPQHF
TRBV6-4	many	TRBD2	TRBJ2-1	TGTGCCAGCAGTGCGTTGGCGGGGGGGAATGATGAGCAGTTCTTC	CASSALAGGNDEQFF
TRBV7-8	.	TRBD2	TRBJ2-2	TGTGCCAGCAGCCTGACTACTAGCGGGGGTTTCCACACCGGGGAGCTGTTTTTT	CASSLTTSGGFHTGELFF
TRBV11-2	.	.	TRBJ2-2	TGTGCCAGCAGCTTAGTGGCGGGGGCGGGCACCGGGGAGCTGTTTTTT	CASSLVAGAGTGELFF
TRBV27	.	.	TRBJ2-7	TGTGCCAGCAGTTTTTCCGGGGCCAACGAGCAGTACTTC	CASSFSGANEQYF
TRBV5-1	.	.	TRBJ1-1	TGCGCCAGCAGCTTATCGACCCTTTTGAACACTGAAGCTTTCTTT	CASSLSTLLNTEAFF
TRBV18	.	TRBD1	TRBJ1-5	TGTGCCAGCTCACCGGGGGGACAGGACTTGCAGCCCCAGCATTTT	CASSPGGQDLQPQHF
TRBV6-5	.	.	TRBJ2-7	TGTGCCAGCCGGCCGCGGCTCTCCTACGAGCAGTACTTC	CASRPRLSYEQYF
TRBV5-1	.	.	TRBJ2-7	TGCGCCAGCAGCTTTACCAACGACAGGACCTACGAGCAGTACTTC	CASSFTNDRTYEQYF
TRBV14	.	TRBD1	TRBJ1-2	TGTGCCAGCAGCAAAACAGGGGTGGGACCTAACTATGGCTACACCTTC	CASSKTGVGPNYGYTF
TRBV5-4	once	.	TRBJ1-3	TGTGCCAGCAGGGATGGGGGACTGAGCTCTGGAAACACCATATATTTT	CASRDGGLSSGNTIYF
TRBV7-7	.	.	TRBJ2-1	TGTGCCAGCAGCCCAACCCAGCCGGGGCAGGGAGGTGAGCAGTTCTTC	CASSPTQPGQGGEQFF
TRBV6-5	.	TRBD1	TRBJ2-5	TGTGCCAGCAGTTGGACAGGGGGGGTCCAAGAGACCCAGTACTTC	CASSWTGGVQETQYF
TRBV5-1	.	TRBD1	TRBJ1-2	TGCGCCAGCAGCCCTGGACAGGGTAGCTACACCTTC	CASSPGQGSYTF
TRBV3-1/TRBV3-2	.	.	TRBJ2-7	TGTGCCAGCAGCCGGGGCCGAGGCGATACCTACGAGCAGTACTTC	CASSRGRGDTYEQYF
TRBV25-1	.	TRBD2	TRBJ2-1	TGTGCCAGCAGCCTAGCGGGGGAGAACAATGAGCAGTTCTTC	CASSLAGENNEQFF
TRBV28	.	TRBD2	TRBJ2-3	TGTGCCAGCAGCAGGACCCTGGGGAGGGGGCAGTATTTT	CASSRTLGRGQYF
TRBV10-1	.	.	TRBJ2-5	TGCGCCAGCGTGTACAGGGTAGCAGAGACCCAGTACTTC	CASVYRVAETQYF
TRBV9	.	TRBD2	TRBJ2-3	TGTGCCAGCACCATTAGCGGGGGGGCCGCAGATACGCAGTATTTT	CASTISGGAADTQYF
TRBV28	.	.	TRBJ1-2	TGTGCCAGCAGTCCGTCTGAGACAGGAGTCTATGGCTACACCTTC	CASSPSETGVYGYTF
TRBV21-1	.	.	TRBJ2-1	TGTGCCAGCACAAAAGGGCCGGGGGGGCCTTACAATGAGCAGTTCTTC	CASTKGPGGPYNEQFF
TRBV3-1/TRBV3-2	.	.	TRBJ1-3	TGTGCCAGCAGCCAACAGACCTCTGGAAACACCATATATTTT	CASSQQTSGNTIYF
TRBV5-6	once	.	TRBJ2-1	TGTGCCAGCAGCTTGGGAGACCCCTTGTGGGGGTTGGATGAGCAGTTCTTC	CASSLGDPLWGLDEQFF
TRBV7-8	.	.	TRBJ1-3	TGTGCCAGCAGACTGACAGAATCTCCTGGAAACACCATATATTTT	CASRLTESPGNTIYF
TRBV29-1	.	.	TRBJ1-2	TGCAGCGTTGGGGGGGGTCTGGGCTATGGCTACACCTTC	CSVGGGLGYGYTF
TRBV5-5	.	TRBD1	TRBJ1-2	TGTGCCAGCAGCGCTACAGGGGGAGGGGGCTACACCTTC	CASSATGGGGYTF
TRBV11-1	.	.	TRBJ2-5	TGTGCCAGCAGCTCCGAGCAGCCCCAAGAGACCCAGTACTTC	CASSSEQPQETQYF
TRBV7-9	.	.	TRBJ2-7	TGTGCCAGCAGCTTACCAGGGTCGTACGAGCAGTACTTC	CASSLPGSYEQYF
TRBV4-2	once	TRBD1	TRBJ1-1	TGTGCCAGCAGCCAAGGTACCGGCAGGGGGGCTTTCTTT	CASSQGTGRGAFF
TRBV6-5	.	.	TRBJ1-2	TGTGCCAGCACGCAGGGAAGGGGCTACACCTTC	CASTQGRGYTF
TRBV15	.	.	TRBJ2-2	TGTGCCACCAGCGGGGGTAGAGCCGGGGAGCTGTTTTTT	CATSGGRAGELFF
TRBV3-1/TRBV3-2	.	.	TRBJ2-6	TGTGCCAGCAGCCAAGATGTTCGCGTCCTGACTTTC	CASSQDVRVLTF
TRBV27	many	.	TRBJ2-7	TGTGCCAGCAGTCCTACGGGGGCGGGCGAGCAGTACTTC	CASSPTGAGEQYF
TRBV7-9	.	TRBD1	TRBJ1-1	TGTGCCAGCAGCCAACCCCCAGGGGGTGAAGCTTTCTTT	CASSQPPGGEAFF
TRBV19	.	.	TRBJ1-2	TGTGCCAGTAGCCAATCAGGGAGCGGTAACTATGGCTACACCTTC	CASSQSGSGNYGYTF
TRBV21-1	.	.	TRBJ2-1	TGTGCCAGCAGCAAAGCGGTCTACAATGAGCAGTTCTTC	CASSKAVYNEQFF
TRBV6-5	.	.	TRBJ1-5	TGTGCCAGCAGTTCCGCGGGAGTCCTCCAGCCCCAGCATTTT	CASSSAGVLQPQHF
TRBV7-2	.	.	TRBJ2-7	TGTGCCAGCAGCTTAGACCTCTGGGACGAGCAGTACTTC	CASSLDLWDEQYF
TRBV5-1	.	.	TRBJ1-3	TGCGCCAGCAGCTTAGGGGAGGGCTCTGGAAACACCATATATTTT	CASSLGEGSGNTIYF
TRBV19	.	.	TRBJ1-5	TGTGCCAGTAGTATTCAGGTTTTTGATGAGCCCCAGCATTTT	CASSIQVFDEPQHF
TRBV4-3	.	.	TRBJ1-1	TGCGCCAGCAGCCCCCAGGGAGGGGGTGAAGCTTTCTTT	CASSPQGGGEAFF